This entry describes one T cell receptor beta chain. Its antigen is not identified. Four subsets defined by CD45RA and CD27 were sorted after CD3, CD4, CD8 and live/dead staining. This sample is drawn from a study of naive and memory T cell subsets. Both TRBC1 and TRBC2 were covered by a beta constant-region primer of two equimolar oligonucleotides. Ligated cDNA was amplified by four rounds of PCR with nested alpha and beta constant-region primers and SP2. A 12-nucleotide UMI and the SP2 primer were added to the cDNA 3' end by oligonucleotide ligation. TCRdb re-called the UMI-ligation and nested PCR reads with MiXCR, one entry per CDR3 protein. The top ten hold 1.2% of the sample, which has 85,000 or so distinct CDR3 sequences, roughly 9.2% seen once. V dropped 7 bases and J dropped 8 bases, with 12 bases sitting between them. This CDR3 is built from 12 residues. Germline values: CDR1 MNHEY, CDR2 SMNVEV (reference sequence).

Study-level points and caveats: Over 90% of naive TCR sequences appeared only once after error correction, unlike memory subsets.

The chain is built from TRBV27 and TRBJ2-1, with a tentative D call TRBD2 (7 bases). This TCR was sampled from a human donor in good health. The sample comprised naive CD8+ T cells from blood. The CDR3 region is CASNTGGDEQFF. In DNA form, the CDR3 reads TGTGCCAGCAACACGGGGGGCGATGAGCAGTTCTTC.